Shown below are 25 T cell receptor beta chains from a single sample sequenced in a study of T-cell memory formation after mild COVID-19. TCRdb re-called the 5' RACE reads through MiXCR, storing one row per CDR3 protein. The sample consists of around 260,000 distinct CDR3 sequences, roughly 17% of them appearing once. Specimen: PBMCs or a T cell subset sorted from them (not recorded which). These receptors came from a young man who had mild COVID-19 (a few samples of this study predate the infection). Cell type and time point are not known.

The chain is built from TRBV13 and TRBJ2-2; D is undetermined. The CDR3 runs to 13 residues. Trimming left V 5 bases short and J 2 bases short, with 6 bases between. The germline V gene has CDR1 PRHDT and CDR2 FYEKMQ (reference sequence). The CDR3 coding sequence is TGTGCCAGCAGCCGTGTTAACACCGGGGAGCTGTTTTTT. Its protein is CASSRVNTGELFF.

This clonotype was seen at least ten times. This chain joins TRBV24-1 and TRBJ2-5; no reliable D call. V gave up 1 base and J gave up 5 bases, with 16 bases separating them. Germline-derived CDR1 and CDR2 are KGHDR and SFDVKD. This CDR3 is 16 amino acids long. CDR3 sequence: CATSDFPSPHRETQYF. The DNA of the CDR3 is TGTGCCACCAGTGATTTCCCAAGCCCCCATCGGGAGACCCAGTACTTC.

The CDR3 nucleotides read TGCAGCGTTGGGGCAGGGGGTCGTGGTAGCTATGGCTACACCTTC. This encodes CSVGAGGRGSYGYTF. The J gene is TRBJ1-2, the V gene TRBV29-1; 7 bases match TRBD1. This CDR3 spans 15 amino acids. CDR1 is SQVTM and CDR2 is ANQGSEA in the germline V gene. The junction had 12 bases not matched to a gene; V was cut back by 4 bases and J by 4 bases.

This clonotype came up a few times. This chain uses TRBV4-1 with TRBJ2-7; 11 positions match TRBD1. Germline loops: CDR1 MGHRA, CDR2 YSYEKL. This CDR3 region has 15 residues. J was trimmed by 6 bases and V by 4 bases; bases with no gene match: 8. The CDR3 sequence is CASSPRPGTGGEQYF. The CDR3 nucleotides read TGCGCCAGCAGCCCCCGTCCCGGGACAGGGGGCGAGCAGTACTTC.

This clonotype was counted only a few times. This CDR3 is CASSQQTGYGEQYF. The DNA of the CDR3 is TGTGCCAGCAGCCAACAGACAGGGTACGGCGAGCAGTACTTC. This rearrangement joins TRBV3-1 to TRBJ2-7; 7 nucleotides agree with TRBD1. Germline V gene data show CDR1 as LGHDT and CDR2 as YNNKEL (reference sequence). There are 14 residues in the CDR3. J gave up 6 bases and V 2 bases, and 7 bases lay outside the gene matches.

This clonotype has at least ten counts. The V call is TRBV27, the J call TRBJ1-1; 9 bases are a match to TRBD1. The CDR3 is 15 residues long. Germline CDR1 MNHEY, CDR2 SMNVEV (reference sequence). J was trimmed by 3 bases and V by 3 bases; bases with no gene match: 5. The CDR3: CASSFEGQGHTEAFF. In DNA form, the CDR3 reads TGTGCCAGCAGTTTTGAGGGACAGGGTCACACTGAAGCTTTCTTT.

V is TRBV5-1 and J is TRBJ2-7; D unclear. This CDR3 contains 14 residues. The V and J ends lost 0 bases and 3 bases respectively, with 10 bases between them. Looked up from germline, CDR1 is SGHRS and CDR2 is YFSETQ. CDR3 region: CASSLAVGNYEQYF. In nucleotides, the CDR3 is TGCGCCAGCAGCTTGGCCGTGGGAAACTACGAGCAGTACTTC. The full variable domain, with the rest looked up from reference TRBV5-1 and TRBJ2-7, is KAGVTQTPRYLIKTRGQQVTLSCSPISGHRSVSWYQQTPGQGLQFLFEYFSETQRNKGNFPGRFSGRQFSNSRSEMNVSTLELGDSALYLCASSLAVGNYEQYFGPGTRLTVT.

The chain uses TRBV6-5 and TRBJ2-1; 12 nucleotides align to TRBD2. Germline V gives CDR1 MNHEY, CDR2 SVGAGI. CDR3 length: 14 amino acids. V lost 5 bases, J lost 15 bases, and 11 bases stayed unmatched. Here the CDR3 reads CASSPSTSGGPRFF. The DNA for the CDR3 is TGTGCCAGCAGTCCCTCGACTAGCGGGGGCCCTCGGTTCTTC.

The chain couples TRBV5-1 to TRBJ1-6, with no clear D. Per the germline V gene, CDR1 is SGHRS and CDR2 is YFSETQ. The CDR3 covers 14 residues. The germline V and J ends were trimmed by 7 bases and 7 bases, with 15 bases remaining between them. DNA of the CDR3: TGCGCCAGCCAGGATGAGAGCTGGAATTCACCCCTCCACTTT. Translated, it gives CASQDESWNSPLHF. The full variable domain, its missing parts supplied by reference TRBV5-1 and TRBJ1-6, is KAGVTQTPRYLIKTRGQQVTLSCSPISGHRSVSWYQQTPGQGLQFLFEYFSETQRNKGNFPGRFSGRQFSNSRSEMNVSTLELGDSALYLCASQDESWNSPLHFGNGTRLTVT.

This chain links TRBV25-1 with TRBJ2-1; D perhaps matches TRBD1 (7 bases). Trimming left V 6 bases short and J 5 bases short, with 17 bases between. This CDR3 is 15 amino acids long. The germline gives CDR1 MGHDK, CDR2 SYGVNS. The CDR3 region is CASRDAGGRHNEQFF. The CDR3 DNA is TGTGCCAGCAGAGACGCAGGGGGGCGGCACAATGAGCAGTTCTTC. The whole variable domain, remainder taken from reference TRBV25-1 and TRBJ2-1, is EADIYQTPRYLVIGTGKKITLECSQTMGHDKMYWYQQDPGMELHLIHYSYGVNSTEKGDLSSESTVSRIRTEHFPLTLESARPSHTSQYLCASRDAGGRHNEQFFGPGTRLTVL.

V is TRBV10-3 and J is TRBJ2-3, with D possibly called TRBD1 or TRBD2 (5 bases each). Germline loops: CDR1 ENHRY, CDR2 SYGVKD. V lost 6 bases to trimming and J lost 1 base, with 17 bases between them. The CDR3 length is 16 residues. CDR3 DNA sequence: TGTGCCATCAGGAGGGGCGGAGGAGGTGGCACAGATACGCAGTATTTT. This codes for CAIRRGGGGGTDTQYF.

The sample holds a few counts of this clonotype. This sequence joins TRBV6-5 and TRBJ1-6; D uncertain. The length of the CDR3 is 15 residues. The ends were cut back, 3 bases at V and 6 bases at J, with 12 bases in the middle. The V gene's germline CDR1 is MNHEY and CDR2 SVGAGI. DNA for the CDR3: TGTGCCAGCAGTTATGGAGGCCTTAGTAATTCACCCCTCCACTTT. Protein sequence: CASSYGGLSNSPLHF.

This chain uses TRBV10-3 with TRBJ2-3; 10 positions match TRBD1. CDR1 and CDR2 from the germline V gene are ENHRY and SYGVKD. This CDR3 is built from 15 residues. V lost 6 bases, J lost 0 bases, and 3 bases stayed unmatched. CDR3 DNA sequence: TGTGCCATCAGCGGGACAGGGGCGAGCACAGATACGCAGTATTTT. This sequence encodes CAISGTGASTDTQYF.

The V call is TRBV5-5, the J call TRBJ1-1; 11 bases align to TRBD1. Germline assignment: CDR1 SGHKS and CDR2 YYEKEE (reference sequence). The CDR3 is made up of 14 amino acids. The V gene end was trimmed by 4 bases and the J gene end by 7 bases; junction bases not matched to a gene: 6. CDR3 in DNA: TGTGCCAGCAGCACAGGACAGGGGGCTGTTGAAGCTTTCTTT. Amino acids: CASSTGQGAVEAFF. Supplemented by reference TRBV5-5 and TRBJ1-1, the full variable domain reads DAGVTQSPTHLIKTRGQQVTLRCSPISGHKSVSWYQQVLGQGPQFIFQYYEKEERGRGNFPDRFSARQFPNYSSELNVNALLLGDSALYLCASSTGQGAVEAFFGQGTRLTVV.

The sample holds a few counts of this clonotype. CDR3 bases: TGTGCCAGCAGTTATAAGGGATCGGCCTATGGCTACACCTTC. It is translated as CASSYKGSAYGYTF. The chain joins TRBV6-5 to TRBJ1-2; unclear D gene. Looked up from germline, CDR1 is MNHEY and CDR2 is SVGAGI. This CDR3 spans 14 amino acids. Trimming took off 3 bases at V and 4 bases at J, with 12 bases between the two ends.

The rearrangement joins TRBV7-9 to TRBJ2-7; 10 bases are shared with TRBD2. The CDR3 totals 17 residues. Germline loops: CDR1 SEHNR, CDR2 FQNEAQ (reference sequence). With V trimmed by 5 bases and J by 0 bases, 10 bases remained unmatched. The CDR3 sequence: CASSHSGRLAGSYEQYF. The CDR3 coding sequence is TGTGCCAGCAGCCATAGCGGTCGACTAGCGGGCTCCTACGAGCAGTACTTC.

The chain is built from TRBV24-1 and TRBJ1-5; a possible D gene is TRBD1 (5 bases). Per germline, CDR1 KGHDR and CDR2 SFDVKD. Trimming took off 7 bases at V and 0 bases at J, with 6 bases between the two ends. This CDR3 has 13 residues. The CDR3 DNA reads as TGTGCCACCAGGGGGGGTAGCAATCAGCCCCAGCATTTT. Translating it yields CATRGGSNQPQHF.

This clonotype was seen a handful of times. The CDR3 loop is CASSPRDGADLHF. In nucleotides, the CDR3 is TGTGCCAGCAGCCCTCGGGACGGGGCGGACCTCCACTTT. The J gene is TRBJ1-6, the V gene TRBV7-9; the D gene is possibly TRBD1 (5 bases). Germline assignment: CDR1 SEHNR and CDR2 FQNEAQ (reference sequence). V was cut by 5 bases and J by 15 bases, with 17 bases left in between. This CDR3 region has 13 residues. The full variable domain, in which reference TRBV7-9 and TRBJ1-6 provide the parts outside the CDR3, is DTGVSQNPRHKITKRGQNVTFRCDPISEHNRLYWYRQTLGQGPEFLTYFQNEAQLEKSRLLSDRFSAERPKGSFSTLEIQRTEQGDSAMYLCASSPRDGADLHFGNGTRLTVT.

This chain joins TRBV7-9 and TRBJ2-1; 8 bases map to TRBD2. Germline V gene sequence: CDR1 SEHNR, CDR2 FQNEAQ (reference sequence). The V and J ends lost 5 bases and 10 bases, in that order; junction bases with no gene match: 7. The CDR3 loop spans 13 amino acids. CDR3 sequence (DNA): TGTGCCAGCAGCCACTCTCGGGGGGGGGAGCAGTTCTTC. It codes for CASSHSRGGEQFF. Combining the CDR3 with reference TRBV7-9 and TRBJ2-1 gives the whole variable domain DTGVSQNPRHKITKRGQNVTFRCDPISEHNRLYWYRQTLGQGPEFLTYFQNEAQLEKSRLLSDRFSAERPKGSFSTLEIQRTEQGDSAMYLCASSHSRGGEQFFGPGTRLTVL.

This rearrangement joins TRBV12-3 or TRBV12-4 to TRBJ1-2; possibly TRBD1 for D (5 bases). This CDR3 contains 13 residues. The V and J ends lost 4 bases and 10 bases respectively, with 16 bases between them. The CDR3 sequence: CASSWGTGIDYTF. CDR3 nucleotide sequence: TGTGCCAGCAGTTGGGGGACGGGGATCGACTACACCTTC.

The chain has TRBV10-3 and TRBJ2-5, with no clear D. Germline V gene sequence: CDR1 ENHRY, CDR2 SYGVKD. The CDR3 runs 12 residues. Trimming shortened V by 11 bases and J by 5 bases, and 15 bases separated the two germline ends. The CDR3 reads CAAPGQSETQYF. The DNA for the CDR3 is TGTGCCGCCCCTGGCCAGAGTGAGACCCAGTACTTC.

The table lists this clonotype with a count of one. This chain links TRBV4-1 with TRBJ1-6; no firm D call. The V end was cut by 0 bases, the J end by 5 bases, with 14 bases between. The CDR3 sequence is 17 residues long. Germline V gives CDR1 MGHRA, CDR2 YSYEKL. The CDR3 loop is CASSQDMGWVNNSPLHF. The CDR3 DNA follows: TGCGCCAGCAGCCAAGATATGGGATGGGTGAATAATTCACCCCTCCACTTT.

The CDR3 here is CASSVAGQGKNEQFF. CDR3 nucleotides: TGTGCCAGCAGCGTGGCGGGACAGGGGAAAAATGAGCAGTTCTTC. The rearrangement joins TRBV7-2 to TRBJ2-1, with 10 bases that match TRBD1. Trimming took 5 bases from V and 7 from J; bases not matched to a gene: 8. The CDR3 loop spans 15 amino acids. Germline CDR1 SGHTA, CDR2 FQGNSA.

This clonotype was detected only a few times. The J gene is TRBJ2-7, the V gene TRBV25-1, with D possibly matching TRBD2 (7 bases). Germline CDR1 MGHDK, CDR2 SYGVNS. The CDR3 loop spans 15 amino acids. The V end was cut by 2 bases, the J end by 2 bases, with 13 bases between. CDR3 region: CASSEPGGKAYEQYF. Here the CDR3 DNA reads TGTGCCAGCAGTGAACCGGGGGGCAAGGCCTACGAGCAGTACTTC.

This clonotype was seen more than once but under ten times. The chain links TRBV7-9 to TRBJ1-5; the match to TRBD1 covers 10 bases. The V and J ends lost 4 bases and 6 bases, in that order; junction bases with no gene match: 12. In germline, CDR1 is SEHNR, CDR2 FQNEAQ (reference sequence). The CDR3 runs to 17 residues. In nucleotides, the CDR3 is TGTGCCAGCAGCTCCGACAGGGGGCTAGTTTCGGTTCAGCCCCAGCATTTT. It encodes CASSSDRGLVSVQPQHF.